The 30 T cell receptor beta chains listed next were all sequenced from one sample in a study of T-cell memory formation after mild COVID-19. TCRdb re-called the 5' RACE reads through MiXCR, storing one row per CDR3 protein. This sample carries 6,800 or so distinct CDR3 sequences, roughly 50% of them seen once, and the ten largest clones take roughly 2.5%. The sequenced sample consisted of PBMCs or a T cell subset sorted from them (not recorded which). All receptors derive from an adult who had mild COVID-19 (a few samples of this study predate the infection). Cell type and time point are not known.

CDR3 DNA sequence: TGCAGTGCGCGTGACGGTTTTCGAAATCAGCCCCAGCATTTT. Residues: CSARDGFRNQPQHF. The V and J genes are TRBV20-1 and TRBJ1-5; the D is unclear. Trimming removed 6 bases at V and 4 bases at J, with 16 bases between. Germline CDR1 reads DFQATT; CDR2 reads SNEGSKA (reference sequence). The CDR3 length is 14 residues.

This chain uses TRBV11-3 with TRBJ2-3; D possibly corresponds to TRBD2 (5 bases). The CDR3 has 13 residues. Germline-derived CDR1 and CDR2 are SGHNT and YENEEA. V lost 5 bases, J lost 4 bases, and 10 bases lay in between. CDR3 coding DNA: TGTGCCAGCAGCGGCTCGGGATCAGATACGCAGTATTTT. Encoded protein: CASSGSGSDTQYF. The entire variable domain, with the rest obtained from reference TRBV11-3 and TRBJ2-3, is as follows: EAGVVQSPRYKIIEKKQPVAFWCNPISGHNTLYWYLQNLGQGPELLIRYENEEAVDDSQLPKDRFSAERLKGVDSTLKIQPAELGDSAVYLCASSGSGSDTQYFGPGTRLTVL.

The chain has TRBV5-1 and TRBJ2-3; possibly TRBD2 for D (5 bases). Trimming shortened V by 4 bases and J by 3 bases, and 12 bases separated the two germline ends. From germline, CDR1 is SGHRS and CDR2 YFSETQ. The CDR3 runs to 14 residues. The CDR3 DNA reads TGCGCCAGCAGCGTATCGGGATGGACAGATACGCAGTATTTT. Encoded protein: CASSVSGWTDTQYF.

The chain recombines TRBV11-2 with TRBJ2-3; D ambiguous. Germline V gene data show CDR1 as SGHAT and CDR2 as FQNNGV. Trimming took 6 bases from V and 0 from J, leaving 16 bases between them. This CDR3 is 16 amino acids long. CDR3 protein: CASRYTGRTSTDTQYF. The CDR3 nucleotides read TGTGCCAGCAGGTATACGGGCAGGACCAGCACAGATACGCAGTATTTT.

This clonotype was seen once. The V and J genes are TRBV5-1 and TRBJ2-7, with a possible D match to TRBD1 (5 bases). This CDR3 spans 13 amino acids. The germline V gene encodes CDR1 SGHRS and CDR2 YFSETQ. V lost 4 bases to trimming and J lost 2 bases, with 10 bases between them. The CDR3, as DNA: TGCGCCAGCAGCACAGGACGGACCTACGAGCAGTACTTC. It is translated as CASSTGRTYEQYF.

This clonotype was counted many times. The chain is built from TRBV9 and TRBJ2-3, with a weak D call TRBD2 (5 bases). Between the trimmed V and J ends, which lost 7 bases and 3 bases, there was a span of 18 bases. Looked up from germline, CDR1 is SGDLS and CDR2 is YYNGEE. The CDR3 runs to 15 residues. Here the CDR3 reads CASSSSGSATDTQYF. The DNA for the CDR3 is TGTGCCAGCTCCTCCTCGGGTAGCGCGACAGATACGCAGTATTTT.

At least ten counts were recorded for this clonotype. For the CDR3, the DNA is TGTGCCAGCACCCCCTCCTCCAGGGTGGGTTTGATAGGCAATCAGCCCCAGCATTTT. This translates into CASTPSSRVGLIGNQPQHF. The V and J genes are TRBV28 and TRBJ1-5; D possibly corresponds to TRBD1 (5 bases). The germline V and J ends were trimmed by 7 bases and 2 bases, with 27 bases remaining between them. Looked up from germline, CDR1 is MDHEN and CDR2 is SYDVKM. CDR3 length: 19 residues.

The genes are TRBV9 and TRBJ1-3; 8 bases align to TRBD1. The ends lost 0 bases at V and 0 bases at J; junction bases unmatched: 5. The CDR3 is 17 amino acids. Germline values: CDR1 SGDLS, CDR2 YYNGEE. The CDR3 sequence is CASSVDVQGASGNTIYF. CDR3 nucleotides: TGTGCCAGCAGCGTAGATGTTCAGGGGGCCTCTGGAAACACCATATATTTT.

The chain uses TRBV15 and TRBJ2-2; D remains ambiguous. The germline V gene has CDR1 LNHNV and CDR2 YYDKDF (reference sequence). The CDR3 runs 12 residues. The ends were cut back, 3 bases at V and 6 bases at J, with 5 bases in the middle. In DNA form, the CDR3 reads TGTGCCACCAGCAGGGTTTCCGGGGAGCTGTTTTTT. Protein product: CATSRVSGELFF.

The rearrangement links TRBV29-1 to TRBJ2-4; no firm D call. The germline V gene encodes CDR1 SQVTM and CDR2 ANQGSEA. Trimming stripped 4 bases from V and 0 bases from J, with 7 bases between. There are 13 residues in the CDR3. CDR3 sequence reads: CSVGVVAKNIQYF. The CDR3 DNA reads TGCAGCGTTGGGGTTGTAGCCAAAAACATTCAGTACTTC.

In this sample, this clonotype is medium-sized (0.01 to 0.1%). The chain couples TRBV5-6 to TRBJ2-2; the D is unclear. V was clipped by 0 bases and J by 0 bases, with 15 bases between them. CDR3 length equals 18 residues. Germline CDR1 is SGHDT and CDR2 is YYEEEE. The CDR3: CASSLAAGPPPNTGELFF. The CDR3, as DNA: TGTGCCAGCAGCTTGGCCGCCGGGCCGCCTCCGAACACCGGGGAGCTGTTTTTT.

This clonotype is judged medium-sized. V is TRBV5-1 and J is TRBJ2-5; perhaps D is TRBD1 or TRBD2 (5 bases each). Germline loops: CDR1 SGHRS, CDR2 YFSETQ. The V gene lost 0 bases and the J gene lost 2 bases, with 11 bases spanning the gap. The CDR3 extends over 15 amino acids. The CDR3 protein is CASSLVAGTQETQYF. CDR3 sequence (DNA): TGCGCCAGCAGCTTGGTAGCCGGGACGCAAGAGACCCAGTACTTC.

This clonotype showed up just once. V gene TRBV4-1 combines with J gene TRBJ1-1, with D hard to call. V shed 4 bases and J shed 1 base, with 22 bases lying between them. This CDR3 spans 18 amino acids. Germline V gene lookup returns CDR1 MGHRA and CDR2 YSYEKL. The CDR3 DNA sequence: TGCGCCAGCAGCCCCCCCGGCGGAACAACCACTAAGAACACTGAAGCTTTCTTT. Amino acid sequence: CASSPPGGTTTKNTEAFF.

This rearrangement joins TRBV7-8 to TRBJ2-5; no reliable D call. Germline V gene sequence: CDR1 SGHVS, CDR2 FQNEAQ. The CDR3 loop spans 16 amino acids. Trimming stripped 1 base from V and 6 bases from J, with 18 bases between. The CDR3 reads CASSLGTKLTLKTQYF. Here the CDR3 DNA reads TGTGCCAGCAGCTTAGGGACCAAACTTACCCTGAAGACCCAGTACTTC.

On this clonotype itself: One junction end does not reproduce the germline sequence, and a read error may be involved. The genes are TRBV12-3 or TRBV12-4 and TRBJ1-5, with D possibly being TRBD1 (6 bases). CDR3 size: 14 residues. The CDR3 nucleotides read TGTGCCAGCAGCTTTACAGGGACCGATCATCCCCAGCATTTT. It is translated as CASSFTGTDHPQHF.

This clonotype is categorized as large (0.1 to 1%). The V and J genes are TRBV4-1 and TRBJ2-2, with a possible D match to TRBD2 (5 bases). Germline loops: CDR1 MGHRA, CDR2 YSYEKL. The ends were cut back, 5 bases at V and 1 base at J, with 14 bases in the middle. The CDR3 has 16 amino acids. CDR3 in amino acids: CASSRRVFENTGELFF. CDR3 in DNA: TGCGCCAGCAGCAGGCGGGTTTTTGAGAACACCGGGGAGCTGTTTTTT.

CDR3 coding DNA: TGTGCCAGCAGTTACACCGCTAGCAGTACCTACGAGCAGTACTTC. Protein sequence: CASSYTASSTYEQYF. The rearrangement joins TRBV6-2 or TRBV6-3 to TRBJ2-7; the D gene is possibly TRBD2 (5 bases). The germline V gene has CDR1 MNHEY and CDR2 SVGEGT. V was trimmed by 2 bases and J by 2 bases, leaving 13 bases between them. The CDR3 spans 15 residues.

The rearrangement uses TRBV7-9 and TRBJ2-1; 11 positions agree with TRBD2. Losses at the gene ends were 1 base for V and 7 bases for J; bases not matched to a gene: 3. The germline V gene encodes CDR1 SEHNR and CDR2 FQNEAQ (reference sequence). The CDR3 runs 15 residues. Here the CDR3 reads CASSLGLAGTNEQFF. The CDR3, as DNA: TGTGCCAGCAGCTTAGGACTAGCGGGAACAAATGAGCAGTTCTTC.

Judged by abundance, this clonotype is medium-sized. The chain links TRBV7-2 to TRBJ1-4; D ambiguous. The CDR3 spans 13 residues. V was shortened by 5 bases and J by 8 bases, with 12 bases between the two germline ends. Germline loops: CDR1 SGHTA, CDR2 FQGNSA. The CDR3 region is CASSPYTGEKLFF. The CDR3 coding sequence is TGTGCCAGCAGCCCCTATACGGGGGAAAAACTGTTTTTT.

This clonotype was observed a single time. The chain is built from TRBV7-3 and TRBJ2-1; TRBD2 agrees at 7 bases. The germline CDR1 and CDR2 sequences are SGHTA and FQGTGA. J gave up 2 bases and V 4 bases, and 5 bases lay outside the gene matches. The CDR3 sequence is 15 residues long. The CDR3 is CASSSTSDPYNEQFF. CDR3 coding DNA: TGTGCCAGCAGCTCCACTAGCGACCCCTACAATGAGCAGTTCTTC.

Concerning this clonotype: Since a much larger clone is just one base distant, this may be a read error. This chain connects TRBV27 to TRBJ2-3, with no clear D. V lost 3 bases and J 1 base, leaving 17 bases between the germline ends. The CDR3 has 17 residues. Looked up from germline, CDR1 is MNHEY and CDR2 is SMNVEV (reference sequence). CDR3 coding DNA: TGTGCCAGCAGTTTTTCATGGCTACCGCACCGCACAGATACGCAGTATTTT. Its protein product is CASSFSWLPHRTDTQYF.

The genes are TRBV30 and TRBJ2-3; unclear D gene. The CDR3 is 11 amino acids. Germline V gene sequence: CDR1 GTSNPN, CDR2 SVGIG (reference sequence). The V and J ends lost 1 base and 6 bases respectively, with 5 bases between them. The CDR3 region has the DNA TGTGCCTGGAGTGGTATCGATACGCAGTATTTT. Translation: CAWSGIDTQYF.

This clonotype is labeled as medium-sized. This chain joins TRBV6-5 and TRBJ2-1; D remains unclear. Trimming left V 4 bases short and J 11 bases short, with 12 bases between. CDR3 length: 12 residues. The germline CDR1 and CDR2 sequences are MNHEY and SVGAGI. The CDR3 region has the DNA TGTGCCAGCAGTTCGAGTTGGGCGAAGCAGTTCTTC. Protein sequence: CASSSSWAKQFF.

This clonotype is large. CDR3: CATSRAWDTQYF. The CDR3 DNA reads TGTGCCACCAGCAGAGCATGGGATACGCAGTATTTT. The J gene is TRBJ2-3, the V gene TRBV15; D is uncertain. Trimming removed 1 base from V and 6 bases from J, with 5 bases in between. The CDR3 contains 12 residues. Per the germline V gene, CDR1 is LNHNV and CDR2 is YYDKDF (reference sequence).

This rearrangement joins TRBV4-1 to TRBJ2-3; D perhaps matches TRBD2 (7 bases). CDR1 is MGHRA, CDR2 YSYEKL, per germline. Trimming left V 3 bases short and J 3 bases short, with 19 bases between. This CDR3 spans 17 amino acids. Here the CDR3 reads CASSHGDGRGRTDTQYF. For the CDR3, the DNA is TGCGCCAGCAGCCACGGAGACGGGCGGGGGCGTACAGATACGCAGTATTTT.

The rearrangement links TRBV7-9 to TRBJ2-5; 8 positions match TRBD2. The V gene's germline CDR1 is SEHNR and CDR2 FQNEAQ (reference sequence). J was trimmed by 4 bases and V by 5 bases; bases with no gene match: 3. This CDR3 has 13 residues. The CDR3 DNA reads as TGTGCCAGCAGCCCTCGGGAGGGAGAGACCCAGTACTTC. It translates to CASSPREGETQYF.

The chain uses TRBV29-1 and TRBJ1-2, with 9 bases lining up with TRBD1. Germline V gene sequence: CDR1 SQVTM, CDR2 ANQGSEA. After removal of 4 bases from V and 2 bases from J, the junction contained 2 bases not matched to a gene. There are 13 residues in the CDR3. The CDR3 region has the DNA TGCAGCGTTGGAGGGACAGGGAACTATGGCTACACCTTC. Protein product: CSVGGTGNYGYTF.

This clonotype is categorized as medium-sized. This rearrangement joins TRBV11-2 to TRBJ1-3; 9 bases agree with TRBD1. The CDR3 consists of 20 residues. Germline trimming cut 4 bases from V and 2 bases from J; bases unmatched to any gene: 18. In germline, CDR1 is SGHAT, CDR2 FQNNGV. CDR3 bases: TGTGCCAGCAGCTCCGGAGGAAGACAGGGGGAAGGCTTAACTGGAAACACCATATATTTT. It yields the protein CASSSGGRQGEGLTGNTIYF. Drawing the rest from reference TRBV11-2 and TRBJ1-3, the complete variable domain is EAGVAQSPRYKIIEKRQSVAFWCNPISGHATLYWYQQILGQGPKLLIQFQNNGVVDDSQLPKDRFSAERLKGVDSTLKIQPAKLEDSAVYLCASSSGGRQGEGLTGNTIYFGEGSWLTVV.

This clonotype counts as medium-sized. The chain has TRBV7-8 and TRBJ1-2; weak D call: TRBD1 (5 bases). The germline CDR1 and CDR2 sequences are SGHVS and FQNEAQ. The ends were cut back, 1 base at V and 3 bases at J, with 9 bases in the middle. This CDR3 region has 14 residues. In nucleotides, the CDR3 is TGTGCCAGCAGCTTAGTTGGGGGAGACTATGGCTACACCTTC. Protein sequence: CASSLVGGDYGYTF.

The chain carries TRBV27 and TRBJ2-7; 9 bases fit TRBD1. The CDR3 runs to 12 residues. V trimming: 10 bases; J trimming: 3 bases; junction bases outside the gene matches: 4. Germline CDR1 is MNHEY and CDR2 is SMNVEV (reference sequence). CDR3 DNA sequence: TGTGCCACCCAGGGACAGGGCTACGAGCAGTACTTC. Its translation: CATQGQGYEQYF.